This TCR beta chain is drawn from a study of CD8+CD57+ T cells in acquired aplastic anemia. At the level of the study: Recorded DNA amounts for sorted CD4+ and CD8+ cells had an average of 3.2 ug.

CDR1 SGDLS and CDR2 YYNGEE come from the germline V gene. V was cut by 0 bases and J by 7 bases, with 11 bases left in between. The CDR3 loop spans 13 amino acids. This clonotype was observed at least ten times. Genomic DNA was employed as the template in profiling TCR beta VDJ and CDR3. Via MiXCR, TCRdb re-called the reads, giving one row per CDR3 protein. The table records tens of thousands of distinct CDR3 sequences, 40% to 50% of them present only once. Sequencing was carried out using sorted CD4+, CD8+, or CD8+CD57+ T cells (not recorded which) from PBMCs. This chain uses TRBV9 with TRBJ2-7, with D possibly TRBD1 on 5 matching bases. This receptor was identified in a human donor in good health, serving as a control. The CDR3 nucleotides read TGTGCCAGCAGCGTAGGGCAGGGTAAAGAGCAGTACTTC. It encodes CASSVGQGKEQYF.